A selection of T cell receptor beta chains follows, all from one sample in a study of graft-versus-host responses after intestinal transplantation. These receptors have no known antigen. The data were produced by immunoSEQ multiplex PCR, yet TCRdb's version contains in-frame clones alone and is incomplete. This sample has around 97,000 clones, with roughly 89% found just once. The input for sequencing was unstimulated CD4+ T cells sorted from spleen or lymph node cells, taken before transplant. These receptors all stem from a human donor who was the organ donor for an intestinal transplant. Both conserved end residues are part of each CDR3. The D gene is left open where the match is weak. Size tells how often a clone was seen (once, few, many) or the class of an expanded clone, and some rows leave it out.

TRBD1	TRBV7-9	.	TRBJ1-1	TGTGCCAGCAGCTTACAGGGGGTCGCGGAAGCTTTCTTT	CASSLQGVAEAFF
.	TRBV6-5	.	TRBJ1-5	TGTGCCAGCAGTTATAGGGGAAATCAGCCCCAGCATTTT	CASSYRGNQPQHF
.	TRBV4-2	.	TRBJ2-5	TGTGCCAGCAGCCAAGATATGATCACTAGCAACGACCAAGAGACCCAGTACTTC	CASSQDMITSNDQETQYF
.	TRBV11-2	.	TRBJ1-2	TGTGCCAGCACCTCCCCGGGGAAGCTGTACTATGGCTACACCTTC	CASTSPGKLYYGYTF
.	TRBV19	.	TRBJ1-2	TGTGCCAGTAGCCCGACAGTGCTGAAGGATGGCTACACCTTC	CASSPTVLKDGYTF
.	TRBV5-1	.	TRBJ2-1	TGCGCCAGCAGCTCCGGGGGCAATGAGCAGTTCTTC	CASSSGGNEQFF
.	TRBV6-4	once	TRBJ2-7	TGTGCCAGCAGTGACCCTAGCTTGACAAGTTCCTACGAGCAGTACTTC	CASSDPSLTSSYEQYF
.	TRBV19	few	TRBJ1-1	TGTGCCAGTAGTATAGAATGGCCGGTCGGGGCTTTCTTT	CASSIEWPVGAFF
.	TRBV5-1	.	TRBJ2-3	TGCGCCAGCAGTCTAGGGGCGGTTTTTAGCACAGATACGCAGTATTTT	CASSLGAVFSTDTQYF
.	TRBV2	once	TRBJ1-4	TGTGCCAGCGGCCGGACTCCGCAAGAAAAACTGTTTTTT	CASGRTPQEKLFF
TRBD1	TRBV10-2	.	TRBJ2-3	TGCGCCAGCGGCGACAGGGGCCTGCAGTATTTT	CASGDRGLQYF
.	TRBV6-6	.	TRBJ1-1	TGTGCCAGCAGCCGACAGAACACTGAAGCTTTCTTT	CASSRQNTEAFF
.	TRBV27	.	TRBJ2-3	TGTGCCAGCATTCACAGAAGGGGGACGAACACAGATACGCAGTATTTT	CASIHRRGTNTDTQYF
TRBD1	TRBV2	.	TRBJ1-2	TGTGCCAGCTCTGGACAGGGGCGGGGCTACACCTTC	CASSGQGRGYTF
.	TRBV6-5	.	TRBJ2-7	TGTGCCAGCAGTTACTCCGCAGGGGGGTCCTACGAGCAGTACTTC	CASSYSAGGSYEQYF
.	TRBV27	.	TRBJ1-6	TGTGCCAGCAGTGCCCGGACAGCCAGCTCCTATAATTCACCCCTCCACTTT	CASSARTASSYNSPLHF
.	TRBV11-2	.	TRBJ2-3	TGTGCCAGCAGCCCGAAGGGAAGCGGCAAAGCGGATACGCAGTATTTT	CASSPKGSGKADTQYF
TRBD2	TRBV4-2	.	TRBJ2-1	TGTGCCAGCAGCCAAAATAACGGGGGGGCCAATTTCTTC	CASSQNNGGANFF
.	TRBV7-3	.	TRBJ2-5	TGTGCCAGCAGCTCTAGGATCCAAGAGACCCAGTACTTC	CASSSRIQETQYF
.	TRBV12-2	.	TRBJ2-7	TGTGCAAGTCGCTTAGTAGGGACTAGCGGACCGACCTACGAGCAGTACTTC	CASRLVGTSGPTYEQYF
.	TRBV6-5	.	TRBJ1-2	TGTGCCAGCAGTTACTCGTATGCTAACTATGGCTACACCTTC	CASSYSYANYGYTF
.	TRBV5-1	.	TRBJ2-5	TGCGCCAGCAGCAGCTCGGGGGGCCCAGAGACCCAGTACTTC	CASSSSGGPETQYF
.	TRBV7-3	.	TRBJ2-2	TGTGCCAGCAGCCCGACAACAGGGTCCTCCGGCGGGGAGCTGTTTTTT	CASSPTTGSSGGELFF
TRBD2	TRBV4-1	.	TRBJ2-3	TGCGCCAGCAGCCAAGTGGGTAGCGGGGGCCGTATTGATACGCAGTATTTT	CASSQVGSGGRIDTQYF
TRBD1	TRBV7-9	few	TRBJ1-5	TGTGCCAGCAGCCCATGGGACAGGGCCCAGCCCCAGCATTTT	CASSPWDRAQPQHF
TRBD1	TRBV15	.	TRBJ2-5	TGTGCCACCAGCAGAGTCGTCCGGACAGGGTCGAAAGAGACCCAGTACTTC	CATSRVVRTGSKETQYF